The 4 T cell receptor beta chains in this list originate from one sample, sequenced in a study of T-cell reconstitution after alpha-beta-depleted transplantation in children. Using unique molecular identifiers, the investigators prepared the TCRbeta library. MiXCR, applied by TCRdb to the PCR reads, yields one record per CDR3 protein. The sample has 780,000 or so distinct CDR3 sequences, roughly 15% seen once; the top ten hold roughly 5%. The input for sequencing was PBMCs, mostly from graft donor cells, taken 360 days after TCRalphabeta/CD19-depleted stem cell transplant. These TCRs come from a male patient between 10 and 17 years old who had a stem cell transplant for acute lymphoblastic leukemia, so the T cells may come from the graft donor.

The V call is TRBV18, the J call TRBJ1-1, with D possibly being TRBD1 (5 bases). CDR1 and CDR2 from the germline V gene are KGHSH and LQKENI. Trimming took 2 bases from V and 5 from J, leaving 12 bases between them. The CDR3 has 14 amino acids. As DNA, the CDR3 is TGTGCCAGCTCACCAGGGACTATAGGTACTGAAGCTTTCTTT. Protein product: CASSPGTIGTEAFF. Full variable domain (outside the CDR3, taken from reference TRBV18 and TRBJ1-1): NAGVMQNPRHLVRRRGQEARLRCSPMKGHSHVYWYRQLPEEGLKFMVYLQKENIIDESGMPKERFSAEFPKEGPSILRIQQVVRGDSAAYFCASSPGTIGTEAFFGQGTRLTVV.

This clonotype was found a few times. The chain joins TRBV13 to TRBJ2-5, with 9 bases that match TRBD2. The CDR3 loop spans 15 amino acids. Germline lookup yields CDR1 PRHDT and CDR2 FYEKMQ (reference sequence). The junction had 6 bases not matched to a gene; V was cut back by 5 bases and J by 2 bases. CDR3: CASSAGLAVQETQYF. The CDR3, as DNA: TGTGCCAGCAGCGCGGGACTAGCAGTTCAAGAGACCCAGTACTTC.

This clonotype turned up a few times. The rearrangement uses TRBV20-1 and TRBJ2-1; D uncertain. Germline V gene data show CDR1 as DFQATT and CDR2 as SNEGSKA (reference sequence). The V end lost 3 bases, the J end lost 0 bases, and 6 bases lay between the germline ends. The CDR3 totals 13 residues. The CDR3 DNA follows: TGCAGTGCTAGTGGCATCTCCTACAATGAGCAGTTCTTC. Encoded protein: CSASGISYNEQFF.

The J gene is TRBJ2-3, the V gene TRBV12-3 or TRBV12-4; 8 positions match TRBD2. The CDR3 spans 16 residues. V shed 7 bases, J shed 5 bases, and the junction held 14 bases outside the gene matches. The CDR3 DNA sequence: TGTGCCAGCACCGATCGAACGGGAGGGCAGGTAGATACGCAGTATTTT. Translation gives CASTDRTGGQVDTQYF.